Listed below are T cell receptor beta chains from one sample, sequenced in a study of regulatory T cells in long-lasting Graves disease. TCRdb itself ran the multiplex PCR reads through MiXCR, one entry per CDR3 protein. The table shows around 460,000 distinct CDR3 sequences, with 22% occurring only once. This specimen consisted of peripheral blood mononuclear cells (PBMCs), obtained when the disease was refractory, from a patient treated with antithyroid drugs. These receptors originate from a female donor with Graves disease. Both conserved end residues are trimmed from each CDR3. Each record gives: CDR3 protein, V gene, J gene.

CDR3 protein: ASSLEGLAGVTYEQY; V gene: TRBV5-1; J gene: TRBJ2-7
CDR3 protein: ASSESTGLRSPLH; V gene: TRBV6-1; J gene: TRBJ1-6
CDR3 protein: ASSGSQGARSPLH; V gene: TRBV19; J gene: TRBJ1-6
CDR3 protein: ASSEVFAGEKTQY; V gene: TRBV2; J gene: TRBJ2-5
CDR3 protein: ASSQLSPQETQY; V gene: TRBV16; J gene: TRBJ2-5
CDR3 protein: ASSRLAADAETQY; V gene: TRBV19; J gene: TRBJ2-5
CDR3 protein: ASNTDGSYEQY; V gene: TRBV19; J gene: TRBJ2-7
CDR3 protein: ASSLGLAGLGNIQY; V gene: TRBV6-5; J gene: TRBJ2-4
CDR3 protein: SAETGDAKNCF; V gene: TRBV20-1; J gene: TRBJ1-4
CDR3 protein: ASSRGLAGGSV; V gene: TRBV28; J gene: TRBJ2-1
CDR3 protein: SAYPTRTEAF; V gene: TRBV20-1; J gene: TRBJ1-1
CDR3 protein: ASSFLSNQPQH; V gene: TRBV27; J gene: TRBJ1-5
CDR3 protein: ASSFAVVEQF; V gene: TRBV6-9; J gene: TRBJ2-1
CDR3 protein: SAGIQGAVETQY; V gene: TRBV20-1; J gene: TRBJ2-5
CDR3 protein: ASSRAEWETQY; V gene: TRBV7-2; J gene: TRBJ2-5
CDR3 protein: ASSQRQGAGETQY; V gene: TRBV19; J gene: TRBJ2-5
CDR3 protein: ASSLVFPSKNTGELF; V gene: TRBV7-8; J gene: TRBJ2-2
CDR3 protein: ASLQGNTGELF; V gene: TRBV6-1; J gene: TRBJ2-2
CDR3 protein: ASSRVVGENIQY; V gene: TRBV9; J gene: TRBJ2-4
CDR3 protein: ASGPTGSGNTIY; V gene: TRBV12-5; J gene: TRBJ1-3
CDR3 protein: ASSVLGTVQETQY; V gene: TRBV9; J gene: TRBJ2-5
CDR3 protein: ASSLETSSQTQY; V gene: TRBV28; J gene: TRBJ2-5
CDR3 protein: ASSLAIGGVRFGYT; V gene: TRBV7-2; J gene: TRBJ1-2
CDR3 protein: SAQRIGVEEKLF; V gene: TRBV20-1; J gene: TRBJ1-4
CDR3 protein: ASSQSRETQY; V gene: TRBV7-2; J gene: TRBJ2-5
CDR3 protein: SAGTGGEITEAF; V gene: TRBV29-1; J gene: TRBJ1-1
CDR3 protein: SARGAYNQPQH; V gene: TRBV20-1; J gene: TRBJ1-5
CDR3 protein: AWGDRELGYT; V gene: TRBV30; J gene: TRBJ1-2
CDR3 protein: ASRQVFNSPLH; V gene: TRBV7-9; J gene: TRBJ1-6
CDR3 protein: ATSDQRDRSETQY; V gene: TRBV24-1; J gene: TRBJ2-5
CDR3 protein: ASSRRVWDTEAF; V gene: TRBV19; J gene: TRBJ1-1
CDR3 protein: ASSPGQPEQY; V gene: TRBV7-9; J gene: TRBJ2-7
CDR3 protein: ASSLRASGGDEQF; V gene: TRBV7-2; J gene: TRBJ2-1
CDR3 protein: SAPDKTKITDTQY; V gene: TRBV20-1; J gene: TRBJ2-3
CDR3 protein: ASSFAGYVYGYT; V gene: TRBV7-2; J gene: TRBJ1-2
CDR3 protein: ASSERGGRQFFYGYT; V gene: TRBV2; J gene: TRBJ1-2
CDR3 protein: ASSYSMAVAYNSPLH; V gene: TRBV6-2/TRBV6-3; J gene: TRBJ1-6
CDR3 protein: ASKQDQQPQH; V gene: TRBV6-2/TRBV6-3; J gene: TRBJ1-5
CDR3 protein: SGEENEKLF; V gene: TRBV20-1; J gene: TRBJ1-4
CDR3 protein: ASSSSDRAKAYEQY; V gene: TRBV6-5; J gene: TRBJ2-7
CDR3 protein: ASSADRLTEAF; V gene: TRBV2; J gene: TRBJ1-1
CDR3 protein: ASSIHGRTF; V gene: TRBV19; J gene: TRBJ1-1
CDR3 protein: ASTGMGVNEKLF; V gene: TRBV12-3/TRBV12-4; J gene: TRBJ1-4
CDR3 protein: ASSLMGGYEQY; V gene: TRBV7-3; J gene: TRBJ2-7
CDR3 protein: ASKLDRGSLDQY; V gene: TRBV19; J gene: TRBJ2-5
CDR3 protein: ASSMDGYYGYT; V gene: TRBV6-1; J gene: TRBJ1-2
CDR3 protein: ASSHWTVRSYEQY; V gene: TRBV16; J gene: TRBJ2-7
CDR3 protein: ASSSRTSGRFANTGELF; V gene: TRBV7-2; J gene: TRBJ2-2
CDR3 protein: SAITGTSFQGQEQF; V gene: TRBV20-1; J gene: TRBJ2-1
CDR3 protein: ASSFSPIPNYGYT; V gene: TRBV7-2; J gene: TRBJ1-2
CDR3 protein: ASSFLDRTRSYEQY; V gene: TRBV7-2; J gene: TRBJ2-7
CDR3 protein: ASMTGGLDEQY; V gene: TRBV6-1; J gene: TRBJ2-7
CDR3 protein: ASSKGQASSYEQY; V gene: TRBV19; J gene: TRBJ2-7
CDR3 protein: ASSVGQASTYEQY; V gene: TRBV5-1; J gene: TRBJ2-7
CDR3 protein: ASSLDGTGHYEQY; V gene: TRBV27; J gene: TRBJ2-7
CDR3 protein: ATSDPNTPGRLQETQY; V gene: TRBV24-1; J gene: TRBJ2-5
CDR3 protein: ASSGAGTERDSPLH; V gene: TRBV7-9; J gene: TRBJ1-6
CDR3 protein: ASSPLAYEQY; V gene: TRBV7-9; J gene: TRBJ2-7
CDR3 protein: ASSTSGQASYEQY; V gene: TRBV19; J gene: TRBJ2-7
CDR3 protein: ASKEGNTQY; V gene: TRBV2; J gene: TRBJ2-3